The 2 T cell receptor beta chains below come from one sample, sequenced in a study of blood T cells in healthy people across ages. Then a second PCR, running roughly 7 to 12 cycles, was carried out with a sample-barcoded 5' primer and a J-beta primer mix. MiXCR was run by TCRdb on the 5' RACE reads, yielding one entry per CDR3 protein. The sample has around 800,000 distinct CDR3 sequences; around 68% are singletons. Sequencing was carried out using blood. These receptors were collected from a man aged 25-45 years in good health.

The chain carries TRBV2 and TRBJ2-7; TRBD1 might be the D (6 bases). Trimming removed 8 bases at V and 0 bases at J, with 14 bases between. This CDR3 is 14 amino acids long. The germline gives CDR1 SNHLY, CDR2 FYNNEI. For the CDR3, the DNA is TGTGCCAGCGGTGGGACATTGAGCTCCTACGAGCAGTACTTC. It encodes CASGGTLSSYEQYF. Full variable domain (outside the CDR3, taken from reference TRBV2 and TRBJ2-7): EPEVTQTPSHQVTQMGQEVILRCVPISNHLYFYWYRQILGQKVEFLVSFYNNEISEKSEIFDDQFSVERPDGSNFTLKIRSTKLEDSAMYFCASGGTLSSYEQYFGPGTRLTVT.

The chain joins TRBV12-3 or TRBV12-4 to TRBJ1-1; 12 bases line up with TRBD1. This CDR3 has 13 amino acids. V shed 6 bases, J shed 11 bases, and the junction held 7 bases outside the gene matches. DNA for the CDR3: TGTGCCAGCAGAGGGACAGGGGGCGATTTGGCTTTCTTT. Protein sequence: CASRGTGGDLAFF.